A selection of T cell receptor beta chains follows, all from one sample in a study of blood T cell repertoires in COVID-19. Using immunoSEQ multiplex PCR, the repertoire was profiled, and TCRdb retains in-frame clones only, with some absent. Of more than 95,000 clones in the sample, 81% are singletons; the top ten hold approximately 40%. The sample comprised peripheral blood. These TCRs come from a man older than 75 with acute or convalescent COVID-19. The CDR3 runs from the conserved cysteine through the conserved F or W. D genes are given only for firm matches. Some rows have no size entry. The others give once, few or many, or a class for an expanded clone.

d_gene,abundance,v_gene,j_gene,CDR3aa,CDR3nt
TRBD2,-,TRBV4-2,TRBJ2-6,CASSQGLRGGDRLSSGANVLTF,TGTGCCAGCAGCCAAGGTTTACGGGGAGGGGATCGATTGAGCTCTGGGGCCAACGTCCTGACTTTC
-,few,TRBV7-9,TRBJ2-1,CASSLNRLVNEQFF,TGTGCCAGCAGCTTAAATCGGCTAGTCAATGAGCAGTTCTTC
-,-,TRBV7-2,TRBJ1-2,CASSNNNGYTF,TGTGCCAGCAGTAACAATAATGGCTACACCTTC
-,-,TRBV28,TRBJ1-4,CASSSPKRGGEKLFF,TGTGCCAGCAGTTCCCCGAAAAGGGGGGGAGAAAAACTGTTTTTT
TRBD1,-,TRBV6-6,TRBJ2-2,CAVQGADTGELFF,TGTGCCGTACAGGGGGCCGACACCGGGGAGCTGTTTTTT
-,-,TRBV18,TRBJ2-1,CASSPREGASYNEQFF,TGTGCCAGCTCACCACGAGAGGGAGCATCCTACAATGAGCAGTTCTTC
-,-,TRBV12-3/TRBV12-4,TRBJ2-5,CASSLIGQETQYF,TGTGCCAGCAGTTTAATCGGGCAAGAGACCCAGTACTTC
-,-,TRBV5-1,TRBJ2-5,CASSLSGGTETQYF,TGCGCCAGCAGCTTGAGTGGCGGGACAGAGACCCAGTACTTC
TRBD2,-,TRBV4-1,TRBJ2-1,CASSHLTSGRAQSYNEQFF,TGCGCCAGCAGCCACTTGACTAGCGGGAGGGCTCAGTCCTACAATGAGCAGTTCTTC
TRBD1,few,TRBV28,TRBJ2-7,CASSLGTGVSYEQYF,TGTGCCAGCAGTCTCGGGACAGGTGTTTCCTACGAGCAGTACTTC
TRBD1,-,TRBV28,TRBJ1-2,CASRGTGGNYGYTF,TGTGCCAGCAGAGGGACAGGGGGCAACTATGGCTACACCTTC
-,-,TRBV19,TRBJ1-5,CASSIPTVLPQHF,TGTGCCAGTAGTATCCCAACTGTTCTCCCCCAGCATTTT
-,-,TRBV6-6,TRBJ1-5,CASSLRSQGNQPQHF,TGTGCCAGCAGTCTAAGGAGCCAGGGGAATCAGCCCCAGCATTTT
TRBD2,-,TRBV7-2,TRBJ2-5,CASSFSGEGRETQYF,TGTGCCAGCAGCTTTAGCGGGGAGGGAAGGGAGACCCAGTACTTC
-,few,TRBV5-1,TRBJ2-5,CASSLRGKQETQYF,TGCGCCAGCAGCTTAAGGGGGAAACAAGAGACCCAGTACTTC
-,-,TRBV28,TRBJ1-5,CASSSARVYNQPQHF,TGTGCCAGCAGTTCAGCCAGGGTTTACAATCAGCCCCAGCATTTT
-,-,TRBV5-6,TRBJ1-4,CASSFGTTNEKLFF,TGTGCCAGCAGCTTCGGGACAACTAATGAAAAACTGTTTTTT
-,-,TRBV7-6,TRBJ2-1,CASSLRPGDSYNEQFF,TGTGCCAGCAGCTTACGGCCGGGTGACTCCTACAATGAGCAGTTCTTC
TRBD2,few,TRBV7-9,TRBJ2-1,CASSLQRDRYNEQFF,TGTGCCAGCAGCCTCCAGCGGGACCGCTACAATGAGCAGTTCTTC
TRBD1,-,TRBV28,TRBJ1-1,CASSSAGTGLRRTEAFF,TGTGCCAGCAGTTCTGCCGGGACAGGGCTGAGGCGCACTGAAGCTTTCTTT
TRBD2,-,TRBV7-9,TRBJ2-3,CASSLGISGSSGTDTQYF,TGTGCCAGCAGCTTAGGTATTAGCGGGAGTAGTGGCACAGATACGCAGTATTTT
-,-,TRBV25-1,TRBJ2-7,CASSESLGRTYEQYF,TGTGCCAGCAGTGAATCTCTGGGCCGAACCTACGAGCAGTACTTC
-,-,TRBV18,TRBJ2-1,CASSPLGGANEQFF,TGTGCCAGCTCACCCTTGGGGGGAGCGAATGAGCAGTTCTTC
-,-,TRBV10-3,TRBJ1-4,CAISGAGPTNEKLFF,TGTGCCATCAGTGGGGCAGGGCCAACTAATGAAAAACTGTTTTTT
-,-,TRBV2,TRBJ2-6,CASSSSSGANVLTF,TGTGCCAGCAGTAGCTCCTCTGGGGCCAACGTCCTGACTTTC
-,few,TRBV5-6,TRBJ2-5,CASSPGSEETQYF,TGTGCCAGCAGCCCCGGGTCCGAAGAGACCCAGTACTTC
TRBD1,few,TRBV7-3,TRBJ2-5,CASSYRGAGETQYF,TGTGCCAGCAGCTACAGGGGGGCTGGGGAGACCCAGTACTTC
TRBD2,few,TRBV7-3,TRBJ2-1,CASSLRGLAGGDEQFF,TGTGCCAGCAGCTTAAGGGGACTAGCGGGAGGCGATGAGCAGTTCTTC
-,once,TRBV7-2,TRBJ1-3,CASSPGQPGNTIYF,TGTGCCAGCAGCCCAGGACAGCCCGGAAACACCATATATTTT
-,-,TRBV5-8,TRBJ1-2,CASSRRVTNYGYTF,TGTGCCAGCAGTCGCCGAGTAACTAACTATGGCTACACCTTC
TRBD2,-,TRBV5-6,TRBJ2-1,CASRFRTSGYNEQFF,TGTGCCAGCAGGTTCCGGACTAGCGGTTACAATGAGCAGTTCTTC
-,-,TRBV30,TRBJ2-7,CAWSTGTANYEQYF,TGTGCCTGGAGTACCGGGACTGCCAATTACGAGCAGTACTTC
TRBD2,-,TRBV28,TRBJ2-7,CASSLSPGLGSASYEQYF,TGTGCCAGCAGTTTATCCCCGGGACTAGGGTCCGCCTCCTACGAGCAGTACTTC
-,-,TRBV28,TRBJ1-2,CASSFGHNYGYTF,TGTGCCAGCAGTTTCGGACATAACTATGGCTACACCTTC
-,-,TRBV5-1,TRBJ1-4,CASSFRGGGEKLFF,TGCGCCAGCAGCTTTCGCGGCGGAGGTGAAAAACTGTTTTTT
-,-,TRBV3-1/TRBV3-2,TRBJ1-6,CASSHRQGLHF,TGTGCCAGCAGCCATCGGCAGGGACTCCACTTT
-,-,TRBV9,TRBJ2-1,CASSVGGGAYNEQFF,TGTGCCAGCAGCGTAGGAGGGGGGGCCTACAATGAGCAGTTCTTC
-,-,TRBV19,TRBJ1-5,CASTILGSYQPQHF,TGTGCCAGTACAATCCTCGGGAGTTATCAGCCCCAGCATTTT
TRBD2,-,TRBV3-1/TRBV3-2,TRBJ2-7,CASSPGRGHEQYF,TGTGCCAGCAGCCCCGGGAGGGGCCACGAGCAGTACTTC
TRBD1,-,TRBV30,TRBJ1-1,CAWNGQGGTEAFF,TGTGCCTGGAATGGACAGGGGGGAACTGAAGCTTTCTTT